The 17 T cell receptor beta chains below come from one sample, sequenced in a study of CD8+CD57+ T cells in acquired aplastic anemia. Genomic DNA served as template for TCR beta VDJ and CDR3 profiling. TCRdb reprocessed the reads with MiXCR, giving one entry per CDR3 protein. The data hold about 470,000 distinct CDR3 sequences, with about a third observed a single time. By flow cytometry, patients selected for sequencing had shown an expansion of CD8+CD57+ cells. The specimen was sorted CD4+, CD8+, or CD8+CD57+ T cells (not recorded which) from PBMCs. The receptors were sampled from a human donor with aplastic anemia.

This clonotype was seen repeatedly, ten times or more. A much larger clone differs by one base, so this may be a read error. This chain connects TRBV25-1 to TRBJ1-1; 8 bases match TRBD1. The CDR3 sequence is 13 residues long. The V gene's germline CDR1 is MGHDK and CDR2 SYGVNS. J gave up 4 bases and V 8 bases, and 6 bases lay outside the gene matches. This CDR3 is CASGGTGGTEAFF. DNA for the CDR3: TGTGCCAGCGGTGGAACAGGGGGCACTGAAGCTTTCTTT.

With regard to this clonotype: This could be a read error, since a much larger clone is one nucleotide away. The chain joins TRBV29-1 to TRBJ2-7; weak D call: TRBD2 (5 bases). Germline V lookup: CDR1 SQVTM, CDR2 ANQGSEA. CDR3 length: 13 residues. The CDR3 sequence is CSANVGGGYEQYF. The CDR3 DNA reads TGCAGTGCAAACGTAGGTGGAGGCTACGAGCAGTACTTC.

This clonotype was seen a few times. The V call is TRBV20-1, the J call TRBJ1-2, with 7 positions matching TRBD1. Germline CDR1 DFQATT, CDR2 SNEGSKA (reference sequence). Trimming took 1 base from V and 2 from J; bases not matched to a gene: 10. The CDR3 length is 16 residues. CDR3 residues: CSARGVGGQPNYGYTF. The CDR3 DNA reads TGCAGTGCTAGAGGGGTAGGGGGACAGCCAAACTATGGCTACACCTTC.

The rearrangement uses TRBV25-1 and TRBJ1-2; D may be TRBD1 (5 bases). The CDR3 runs to 15 residues. V was trimmed by 5 bases and J by 4 bases, leaving 17 bases between them. The germline V gene encodes CDR1 MGHDK and CDR2 SYGVNS. For the CDR3, the DNA is TGTGCCAGCAGTAGTCACCTTGGGGGAAGCTATGGCTACACCTTC. This encodes CASSSHLGGSYGYTF.

This clonotype was observed at least ten times. The chain has TRBV19 and TRBJ1-5, with 9 bases that match TRBD1. Trimming took 8 bases from V and 5 from J; bases not matched to a gene: 4. The CDR3 runs 13 residues. Germline V lookup: CDR1 LNHDA, CDR2 SQIVND (reference sequence). The CDR3 region is CASDRGGDQPQHF. The CDR3 nucleotides are TGTGCCAGTGACAGGGGGGGTGATCAGCCCCAGCATTTT.

The chain has TRBV12-3 or TRBV12-4 and TRBJ1-1; 7 nucleotides agree with TRBD1. Germline trimming cut 6 bases from V and 2 bases from J; bases unmatched to any gene: 6. This CDR3 has 14 residues. The CDR3 nucleotides read TGTGCCAGCAGGCCGGGACAGAGAAACACTGAAGCTTTCTTT. This gives the protein CASRPGQRNTEAFF.

This clonotype appeared many times. This chain links TRBV9 with TRBJ2-1, with D unclear. Germline lookup yields CDR1 SGDLS and CDR2 YYNGEE. V lost 2 bases and J 7 bases, leaving 7 bases between the germline ends. The CDR3 length is 12 residues. CDR3 nucleotide sequence: TGTGCCAGCAGCGTTGGGTGGAATGAGCAGTTCTTC. It codes for CASSVGWNEQFF.

This clonotype was detected only a few times. The CDR3 sequence is CASSHQGLAGGGTGELFF. Here the CDR3 DNA reads TGTGCCAGCAGCCATCAGGGACTAGCGGGGGGCGGCACCGGGGAGCTGTTTTTT. The rearrangement uses TRBV7-3 and TRBJ2-2; 15 bases line up with TRBD2. V lost 5 bases, J lost 4 bases, and 8 bases stayed unmatched. CDR3 length: 18 residues. CDR1 and CDR2 from the germline V gene are SGHTA and FQGTGA.

This clonotype has a count of ten or more. This chain links TRBV29-1 with TRBJ1-1, with TRBD1 matching over 10 bases. Germline V gene sequence: CDR1 SQVTM, CDR2 ANQGSEA. Unmatched junction bases numbered 14, after V lost 8 bases and J lost 8 bases. The CDR3 spans 14 residues. CDR3 region: CSFRGQGPRNEAFF. CDR3 coding DNA: TGCAGCTTCCGGGGACAGGGGCCGCGGAACGAAGCTTTCTTT.

V and J are TRBV4-1 and TRBJ1-5; D is undetermined. Between the trimmed V and J ends, which lost 0 bases and 5 bases, there was a span of 8 bases. Germline V lookup: CDR1 MGHRA, CDR2 YSYEKL. The CDR3 runs to 14 residues. CDR3 sequence (DNA): TGCGCCAGCAGCCAAGATACGGTAGATCAGCCCCAGCATTTT. Protein product: CASSQDTVDQPQHF.

This clonotype was found once. The J gene is TRBJ2-7, the V gene TRBV20-1; 10 bases fit TRBD2. The CDR3 length is 13 residues. V was clipped by 5 bases and J by 1 base; unmatched bases: 2. Germline-derived CDR1 and CDR2 are DFQATT and SNEGSKA (reference sequence). CDR3 nucleotide sequence: TGCAGTGCTCTAGCGGGGGCTTCCTACGAGCAGTACTTC. Amino acids: CSALAGASYEQYF.

In its sample, this clonotype was seen a few times. The J gene is TRBJ2-2, the V gene TRBV2; D might be TRBD2 (6 bases). The CDR3 loop spans 14 amino acids. Trimming removed 7 bases at V and 0 bases at J, with 9 bases between. Germline values: CDR1 SNHLY, CDR2 FYNNEI. CDR3 in DNA: TGTGCCAGCAACTGGGGGGCGAACACCGGGGAGCTGTTTTTT. Its translation: CASNWGANTGELFF.

This clonotype turned up a few times. V gene TRBV12-3 or TRBV12-4 combines with J gene TRBJ1-5; 7 positions match TRBD1. The CDR3 consists of 15 residues. V shed 5 bases, J shed 5 bases, and the junction held 9 bases outside the gene matches. The CDR3, as DNA: TGTGCCAGCAGTACCAGGACAGGCCCCGATCAGCCCCAGCATTTT. Translated: CASSTRTGPDQPQHF.

In this sample, this clonotype turned up many times. This chain joins TRBV29-1 and TRBJ2-7; 8 bases agree with TRBD1. Germline V gene sequence: CDR1 SQVTM, CDR2 ANQGSEA. With V trimmed by 5 bases and J by 3 bases, 6 bases remained unmatched. CDR3 length: 13 residues. CDR3 sequence: CSVHRQGHYEQYF. CDR3 DNA: TGCAGCGTTCACAGACAGGGGCACTACGAGCAGTACTTC.

The gene calls are TRBV6-1 and TRBJ2-7; no reliable D call. Trimming left V 1 base short and J 3 bases short, with 13 bases between. The length of the CDR3 is 15 residues. The V gene's germline CDR1 is MNHNS and CDR2 SASEGT. The CDR3 protein is CASSEVPRQNYEQYF. The CDR3 bases are TGTGCCAGCAGTGAAGTCCCGAGGCAGAACTACGAGCAGTACTTC.

The chain links TRBV5-6 to TRBJ1-6, with 11 bases lining up with TRBD1. Germline lookup yields CDR1 SGHDT and CDR2 YYEEEE. With 4 bases clipped from V and 5 bases from J, the junction kept 8 bases outside the gene matches. The CDR3 consists of 17 residues. This chain's CDR3 is CASSAVQDRGHNSPLHF. The CDR3 bases are TGTGCCAGCAGCGCCGTCCAGGACAGGGGGCATAATTCACCCCTCCACTTT.

V is TRBV2 and J is TRBJ1-5; 8 nucleotides line up with TRBD1. Germline CDR1 SNHLY, CDR2 FYNNEI. The CDR3 loop spans 15 amino acids. After removal of 7 bases from V and 1 base from J, the junction contained 6 bases not matched to a gene. CDR3: CASTLGTGSNQPQHF. DNA for the CDR3: TGTGCCAGCACTCTCGGGACAGGCAGCAATCAGCCCCAGCATTTT.